The 5 T cell receptor beta chains in this list originate from one sample, sequenced in a study of shared clonotypes between healthy human individuals. Some clones are missing from TCRdb's copy, which holds only in-frame ones; the method was immunoSEQ multiplex PCR. The table records more than 550,000 clones, 72% of them present only once. The source material was memory CD4+ T cells sorted from blood. Subset denoted: CD45RA-negative fraction. The receptors derive from a woman between 25 and 40 years old in good health.

Worth noting for this clone: Additional DNA sequences in this sample encode the identical CDR3. The rearrangement links TRBV5-1 to TRBJ2-5, with D possibly matching TRBD2 (6 bases). V dropped 3 bases and J dropped 2 bases, with 8 bases sitting between them. Germline CDR1 SGHRS, CDR2 YFSETQ. The CDR3 spans 13 residues. CDR3 amino acids: CASSSGVQETQYF. The CDR3 DNA is TGCGCCAGCAGCTCGGGGGTACAAGAGACCCAGTACTTC.

V is TRBV10-2 and J is TRBJ1-1, with 7 bases identical to TRBD1. The germline V gene has CDR1 WSHSY and CDR2 SAAADI. Unmatched junction bases numbered 1, after V lost 1 base and J lost 8 bases. This CDR3 contains 12 residues. CDR3 in amino acids: CASSELDREAFF. CDR3 sequence (DNA): TGCGCCAGCAGTGAGTTGGACAGGGAAGCTTTCTTT.

With respect to this clone: The identical CDR3 is also encoded by other nucleotide sequences in the sample. The chain is built from TRBV2 and TRBJ1-2; 10 bases agree with TRBD1. Looked up from germline, CDR1 is SNHLY and CDR2 is FYNNEI. J was trimmed by 5 bases and V by 4 bases; bases with no gene match: 4. CDR3 size: 14 residues. The CDR3: CASSGQGAVYGYTF. CDR3 nucleotide sequence: TGTGCCAGCAGTGGACAGGGGGCAGTGTATGGCTACACCTTC.

V and J are TRBV6-6 and TRBJ2-4; 7 bases map to TRBD1. Germline CDR1 is MNHNY and CDR2 is SVGAGI (reference sequence). Trimming cost V 0 bases and J 8 bases; bases outside gene matches: 7. This CDR3 spans 15 amino acids. This CDR3 is CASSYSDRVIYIQYF. Written as DNA, the CDR3 is TGTGCCAGCAGTTACTCTGACAGGGTGATTTACATTCAGTACTTC.

V gene TRBV28 combines with J gene TRBJ2-7, with 10 positions matching TRBD2. This CDR3 has 17 residues. The J segment lost 0 bases and the V segment lost 0 bases, leaving 5 bases of the junction unmatched. Germline V gene sequence: CDR1 MDHEN, CDR2 SYDVKM. The DNA of the CDR3 is TGTGCCAGCAGTTTATGGGCCGGGACTAGCGACTCCTACGAGCAGTACTTC. Its protein is CASSLWAGTSDSYEQYF.